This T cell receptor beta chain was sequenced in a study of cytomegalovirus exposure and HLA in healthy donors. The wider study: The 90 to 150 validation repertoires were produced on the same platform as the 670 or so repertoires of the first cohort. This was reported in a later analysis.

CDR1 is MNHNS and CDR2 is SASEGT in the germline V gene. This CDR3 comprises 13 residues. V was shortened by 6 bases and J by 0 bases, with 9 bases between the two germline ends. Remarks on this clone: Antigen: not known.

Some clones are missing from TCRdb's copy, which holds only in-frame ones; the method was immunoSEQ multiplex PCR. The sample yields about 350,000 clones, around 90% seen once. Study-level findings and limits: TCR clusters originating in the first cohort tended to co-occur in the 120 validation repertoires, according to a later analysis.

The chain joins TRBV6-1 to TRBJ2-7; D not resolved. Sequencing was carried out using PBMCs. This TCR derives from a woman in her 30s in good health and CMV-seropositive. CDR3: CASRDASSYEQYF. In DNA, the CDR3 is TGTGCCAGCAGGGACGCTAGCTCCTACGAGCAGTACTTC.